This passage covers 18 T cell receptor beta chains from one sample sequenced in a study of cytomegalovirus exposure and HLA in healthy donors. The primer mix had 60 Vbeta and 13 Jbeta primers. Assay: immunoSEQ multiplex PCR; the TCRdb copy retains only in-frame clones and omits some. The sample records around 130,000 clones, roughly 80% being singletons. Source material: PBMCs. The origin of the receptors is a female donor in good health and CMV-seronegative.

The rearrangement uses TRBV7-9 and TRBJ1-1; no reliable D call. V gave up 5 bases and J gave up 4 bases, with 14 bases separating them. This CDR3 region has 14 residues. The germline gives CDR1 SEHNR, CDR2 FQNEAQ (reference sequence). CDR3 nucleotides: TGTGCCAGCAGCCCGAAGAGGGAGGGCACTGAAGCTTTCTTT. The encoded protein is CASSPKREGTEAFF.

The rearrangement links TRBV2 to TRBJ2-1, with TRBD2 matching over 8 bases. The germline V gene encodes CDR1 SNHLY and CDR2 FYNNEI. Trimming at V came to 3 bases and at J to 9 bases, leaving 7 bases not matched to a gene. The CDR3 has 14 residues. The CDR3, as DNA: TGTGCCAGCAGTGACGGGAGGGCCCCTGGTGAGCAGTTCTTC. It yields the protein CASSDGRAPGEQFF. The variable domain in full, with the rest retrieved from reference TRBV2 and TRBJ2-1, is EPEVTQTPSHQVTQMGQEVILRCVPISNHLYFYWYRQILGQKVEFLVSFYNNEISEKSEIFDDQFSVERPDGSNFTLKIRSTKLEDSAMYFCASSDGRAPGEQFFGPGTRLTVL.

The chain uses TRBV28 and TRBJ2-1, with D possibly being TRBD1 (7 bases). Trimming removed 3 bases at V and 0 bases at J, with 9 bases between. Germline CDR1 is MDHEN and CDR2 is SYDVKM. The CDR3 has 15 residues. DNA for the CDR3: TGTGCCAGCAGTTTGGAGGGGGCCTCCTACAATGAGCAGTTCTTC. It encodes CASSLEGASYNEQFF.

V gene TRBV20-1 combines with J gene TRBJ1-1; D uncertain. CDR1 and CDR2 from the germline V gene are DFQATT and SNEGSKA (reference sequence). CDR3 size: 10 residues. Trimming left V 1 base short and J 5 bases short, with 2 bases between. CDR3 sequence (DNA): TGCAGTGCTAGAGCTACTGAAGCTTTCTTT. Its protein is CSARATEAFF.

The chain joins TRBV16 to TRBJ2-1, with a tentative D call TRBD1 (6 bases). CDR1 is KGHSY, CDR2 FQNENV, per germline. V lost 5 bases and J 8 bases, leaving 10 bases between the germline ends. The CDR3 covers 12 residues. For the CDR3, the DNA is TGTGCCAGCAGCTTCAACAGGGATGAGCAGTTCTTC. Translated, it gives CASSFNRDEQFF.

This chain joins TRBV7-6 and TRBJ2-7, with TRBD1 matching over 9 bases. Germline-derived CDR1 and CDR2 are SGHVS and FNYEAQ. V lost 2 bases to trimming and J lost 3 bases; unmatched junction nucleotides: 5. The CDR3 is made up of 15 amino acids. The CDR3 DNA reads as TGTGCCAGCAGCTTACGTGGGACAGGGAACTACGAGCAGTACTTC. Its protein is CASSLRGTGNYEQYF.

This chain uses TRBV18 with TRBJ2-7; a possible D gene is TRBD2 (6 bases). The V gene's germline CDR1 is KGHSH and CDR2 LQKENI. The V and J ends lost 3 bases and 6 bases respectively, with 12 bases between them. The CDR3 covers 13 residues. The DNA for the CDR3 is TGTGCCAGCTCACCTACAGCGGAGGGCGAGCAGTACTTC. The encoded protein is CASSPTAEGEQYF.

Details on this clone: Other DNA sequences within the sample encode an identical CDR3. The chain carries TRBV19 and TRBJ1-1, with no clear D. Trimming took off 4 bases at V and 1 base at J, with 4 bases between the two ends. The CDR3 loop spans 12 amino acids. CDR1 is LNHDA, CDR2 SQIVND, per germline (reference sequence). CDR3 residues: CASSTGNTEAFF. Written as DNA, the CDR3 is TGTGCCAGTAGTACGGGGAACACTGAAGCTTTCTTT.

The rearrangement links TRBV5-1 to TRBJ2-5, with TRBD2 matching 14 bases. The germline CDR1 and CDR2 sequences are SGHRS and YFSETQ. This CDR3 spans 15 amino acids. The V and J ends lost 4 bases and 3 bases, in that order; junction bases with no gene match: 2. The CDR3 loop is CASSRGLAGEETQYF. The CDR3 nucleotides are TGCGCCAGCAGCCGGGGACTAGCGGGAGAAGAGACCCAGTACTTC.

V usage is TRBV2 and J usage is TRBJ2-2; weak D call: TRBD2 (5 bases). Per the germline V gene, CDR1 is SNHLY and CDR2 is FYNNEI. CDR3 length equals 15 residues. The V gene lost 1 base and the J gene lost 4 bases, with 10 bases spanning the gap. DNA of the CDR3: TGTGCCAGCAGTGAAGTTGCGAGCGGCACCGGGGAGCTGTTTTTT. Residues: CASSEVASGTGELFF. Complete variable domain (other parts from reference TRBV2 and TRBJ2-2): EPEVTQTPSHQVTQMGQEVILRCVPISNHLYFYWYRQILGQKVEFLVSFYNNEISEKSEIFDDQFSVERPDGSNFTLKIRSTKLEDSAMYFCASSEVASGTGELFFGEGSRLTVL.

This rearrangement joins TRBV7-9 to TRBJ2-7, with D maybe TRBD1 (5 bases). This CDR3 has 14 amino acids. Trimming shortened V by 2 bases and J by 5 bases, and 13 bases separated the two germline ends. Germline CDR1 is SEHNR and CDR2 is FQNEAQ (reference sequence). CDR3 residues: CASSLTAGMHEQYF. The CDR3 DNA reads as TGTGCCAGCAGCTTAACCGCAGGGATGCACGAGCAGTACTTC.

The rearrangement joins TRBV5-4 to TRBJ2-2; 8 bases are a match to TRBD1. The germline V gene encodes CDR1 SGHNT and CDR2 YYREEE (reference sequence). The ends lost 1 base at V and 2 bases at J; junction bases unmatched: 10. The length of the CDR3 is 18 residues. CDR3 sequence reads: CASSLSLGTGYNTGELFF. For the CDR3, the DNA is TGTGCCAGCAGCTTGAGTTTAGGGACAGGATATAACACCGGGGAGCTGTTTTTT.

In this sample, this clone turned up once. This rearrangement joins TRBV10-3 to TRBJ2-3; perhaps TRBD2 as D (6 bases). CDR1 and CDR2 from the germline V gene are ENHRY and SYGVKD. With 6 bases removed from V and 2 bases from J, the gap between germline ends came to 15 bases. This CDR3 is 15 amino acids long. The CDR3 is CAISGTFSLTDTQYF. The CDR3 DNA sequence: TGTGCCATCAGCGGGACTTTTTCCCTCACAGATACGCAGTATTTT.

The chain combines TRBV19 with TRBJ2-1; the match to TRBD2 covers 10 bases. The CDR3 length is 15 residues. V lost 5 bases and J lost 4; bases outside the gene matches: 5. The V gene's germline CDR1 is LNHDA and CDR2 SQIVND (reference sequence). In DNA form, the CDR3 reads TGTGCCAGTAGTGTTACTAGCGGGGTATACAATGAGCAGTTCTTC. It translates to CASSVTSGVYNEQFF. The whole variable domain, filled in from reference TRBV19 and TRBJ2-1, reads DGGITQSPKYLFRKEGQNVTLSCEQNLNHDAMYWYRQDPGQGLRLIYYSQIVNDFQKGDIAEGYSVSREKKESFPLTVTSAQKNPTAFYLCASSVTSGVYNEQFFGPGTRLTVL.

A remark on this clone: This likely comes from a read error, as the CDR3 has no conserved phenylalanine or tryptophan at its end. No DNA is shown, since the ends of the CDR3 on it are uncertain; the CDR3 is the one TCRdb lists. The J gene is TRBJ1-1, the V gene TRBV30; the table names TRBD1, a call not compared with the DNA. The CDR3 contains 13 residues when both ends are counted. CDR1 and CDR2 (germline): GTSNPN, SVGIG (reference sequence). CDR3 in amino acids: CAWRAGQHTEALV.

The chain employs TRBV11-2 and TRBJ1-1, with TRBD1 identical over 7 bases. The germline gives CDR1 SGHAT, CDR2 FQNNGV. J was trimmed by 0 bases and V by 5 bases; bases with no gene match: 12. CDR3 length equals 17 residues. CDR3 DNA sequence: TGTGCCAGCAGCAATAGGGACAGTATTTCTATGAACACTGAAGCTTTCTTT. Translating it yields CASSNRDSISMNTEAFF.

V usage is TRBV11-3 and J usage is TRBJ1-4, with TRBD1 matching over 8 bases. The CDR3 totals 15 residues. The germline V gene encodes CDR1 SGHNT and CDR2 YENEEA. J gave up 3 bases and V 5 bases, and 5 bases lay outside the gene matches. CDR3 DNA sequence: TGTGCCAGCAGCCACAGGGGGTCGCCTAATGAAAAACTGTTTTTT. Protein sequence: CASSHRGSPNEKLFF.

This clone appeared a single time. The V gene is TRBV11-2, the J gene TRBJ2-7, with D perhaps matching TRBD1 (5 bases). The CDR3 covers 14 residues. V was pared by 0 bases and J by 5 bases, with 11 bases between. Germline loops: CDR1 SGHAT, CDR2 FQNNGV. CDR3 in amino acids: CASSLDGALDEQYF. The CDR3 nucleotides are TGTGCCAGCAGCTTAGATGGGGCTCTTGACGAGCAGTACTTC.